These 15 T cell receptor beta chains came from one sample sequenced in a study of T cells in Graves' hyperthyroidism and ophthalmopathy. TCR beta CDR3 region amplification was performed from RNA transcripts. Researchers ran a first-round RT-PCR on the TCR CDR3 using the HTBI primer set. One entry per CDR3 protein, called by TCRdb with MiXCR from the multiplex PCR reads. Of 300,000 to 350,000 distinct CDR3 sequences listed, 15% to 20% were seen once; the top ten hold roughly a sixth. The sample consisted of blood. Receptors originate from a woman in her thirties or forties with Graves' ophthalmopathy.

In its sample, this clonotype was seen many times. The J gene is TRBJ2-7, the V gene TRBV3-1; 10 nucleotides match TRBD2. CDR1 is LGHDT and CDR2 is YNNKEL in the germline V gene (reference sequence). The length of the CDR3 is 17 residues. The trim removed 2 bases at V and 6 bases at J, leaving 13 bases unmatched. DNA of the CDR3: TGTGCCAGCAGCCAACTGAGGACTAGCGGACTTGGACCCGAGCAGTACTTC. Protein sequence: CASSQLRTSGLGPEQYF.

Ten or more counts support this clonotype. V and J are TRBV2 and TRBJ1-1; D unclear. CDR3 length: 11 residues. V lost 2 bases and J 5 bases, leaving 3 bases between the germline ends. CDR1 and CDR2 from the germline V gene are SNHLY and FYNNEI. The CDR3 spells CASSERTEAFF. DNA for the CDR3: TGTGCCAGCAGTGAAAGGACTGAAGCTTTCTTT.

V and J are TRBV30 and TRBJ2-5; D is unclear. Germline CDR1 and CDR2: GTSNPN and SVGIG (reference sequence). The CDR3 spans 13 residues. Trimming pared 3 bases from V and 5 bases from J, leaving 13 bases between. In DNA, the CDR3 is TGTGCCTGGAGCAGGTCGCAACGGGAGACCCAGTACTTC. Protein sequence: CAWSRSQRETQYF.

The sample holds many counts of this clonotype. The chain recombines TRBV4-1 with TRBJ1-2, with TRBD1 matching 8 bases. Germline CDR1 and CDR2: MGHRA and YSYEKL. V was pared by 6 bases and J by 3 bases, with 9 bases of the junction left unmatched. The CDR3 totals 15 residues. CDR3 sequence (DNA): TGCGCCAGCAGAAGGACAGGGAGTAGGGACTATGGCTACACCTTC. As protein: CASRRTGSRDYGYTF.

This clonotype was picked up many times. The CDR3 is CASSPLAGTGETGELFF. The CDR3 DNA reads as TGTGCCAGCTCACCTCTCGCCGGGACAGGGGAAACCGGGGAGCTGTTTTTT. The V call is TRBV18, the J call TRBJ2-2, with 10 bases aligning to TRBD1. The CDR3 has 17 residues. The trim removed 3 bases at V and 5 bases at J, leaving 9 bases unmatched. The germline CDR1 and CDR2 sequences are KGHSH and LQKENI.

This clonotype was counted ten times or more. The V and J genes are TRBV20-1 and TRBJ2-7; tentative D call: TRBD1 (5 bases). The CDR3 is 14 amino acids. V gave up 3 bases and J gave up 4 bases, with 16 bases separating them. Germline CDR1 reads DFQATT; CDR2 reads SNEGSKA (reference sequence). The CDR3 loop is CSASSSKGAYEQYF. CDR3 DNA sequence: TGCAGTGCTAGCTCCTCCAAAGGGGCTTACGAGCAGTACTTC.

On this clonotype: It may be a read error: a sequence one base away is much more abundant. The rearrangement joins TRBV27 to TRBJ1-4; 8 nucleotides align to TRBD1. Germline assignment: CDR1 MNHEY and CDR2 SMNVEV (reference sequence). This CDR3 is built from 15 residues. CDR3 DNA sequence: TGTGCCAGCAGTCGCCAGGGACAGGCTAATGAAGAACTGTTTTTT. It encodes CASSRQGQANEELFF.

This chain links TRBV6-5 with TRBJ2-2; D is undetermined. Germline assignment: CDR1 MNHEY and CDR2 SVGAGI. With 6 bases removed from V and 8 bases from J, the gap between germline ends came to 4 bases. The CDR3 is 10 amino acids. DNA of the CDR3: TGTGCCAGCAGCTCTGGGGAGCTGTTTTTT. It translates to CASSSGELFF.

This clonotype was found a few times. J is TRBJ2-7 and V is TRBV19; 8 nucleotides align to TRBD2. This CDR3 is built from 20 residues. The J segment lost 3 bases and the V segment lost 3 bases, leaving 22 bases of the junction unmatched. Germline V lookup: CDR1 LNHDA, CDR2 SQIVND (reference sequence). Here the CDR3 DNA reads TGTGCCAGTAGTATTTTTGCGGGAGGAATTGGCTACGATGTACTCTACGAGCAGTACTTC. It codes for CASSIFAGGIGYDVLYEQYF.

As to this clonotype: A much larger clone differs from this one at a single base, so this may be a read error. The chain carries TRBV27 and TRBJ2-7, with TRBD1 matching 10 bases. J lost 4 bases, V lost 4 bases, and 4 bases had no gene match. Germline CDR1 and CDR2: MNHEY and SMNVEV (reference sequence). The CDR3 loop spans 14 amino acids. CDR3 loop: CASSWTGGRYEQYF. CDR3 sequence (DNA): TGTGCCAGCAGTTGGACAGGGGGACGGTACGAGCAGTACTTC.

V gene TRBV12-3 or TRBV12-4 combines with J gene TRBJ2-5; 8 nucleotides match TRBD2. The V segment lost 7 bases and the J segment 4 bases; nucleotides outside the gene matches: 17. The CDR3 runs 17 residues. The CDR3: CASIDIAGYFLGETQYF. The CDR3 coding sequence is TGTGCCAGCATCGATATAGCGGGATATTTTCTCGGAGAGACCCAGTACTTC.

The V gene is TRBV15, the J gene TRBJ2-7, with TRBD2 matching 11 bases. The germline CDR1 and CDR2 sequences are LNHNV and YYDKDF (reference sequence). This CDR3 contains 16 residues. V lost 2 bases, J lost 3 bases, and 6 bases stayed unmatched. The CDR3, as DNA: TGTGCCACCAGCAGAAAAAAGGGACTAGCGGTCTACGAGCAGTACTTC. This translates into CATSRKKGLAVYEQYF.

This clonotype appeared many times. This chain joins TRBV2 and TRBJ2-5; D uncertain. CDR1 is SNHLY and CDR2 is FYNNEI in the germline V gene. The CDR3 consists of 15 residues. V was trimmed by 3 bases and J by 3 bases, leaving 14 bases between them. The CDR3 protein is CASSEGDHGKETQYF. CDR3 sequence (DNA): TGTGCCAGCAGTGAGGGTGACCACGGAAAAGAGACCCAGTACTTC.

This clonotype has a handful of counts. The chain carries TRBV5-5 and TRBJ2-7; 11 nucleotides agree with TRBD2. The CDR3 totals 15 residues. Germline lookup yields CDR1 SGHKS and CDR2 YYEKEE (reference sequence). Trimming cost V 5 bases and J 6 bases; bases outside gene matches: 10. The CDR3 sequence: CASRATGTSGSEQYF. The CDR3 DNA reads as TGTGCCAGCAGGGCAACCGGGACTAGCGGAAGCGAGCAGTACTTC.

The chain employs TRBV12-3 or TRBV12-4 and TRBJ2-7; TRBD1 aligns across 9 bases. This CDR3 region has 16 residues. V was clipped by 6 bases and J by 3 bases; unmatched bases: 12. The CDR3 spells CASRFGTGTGFYEQYF. CDR3 sequence (DNA): TGTGCCAGCAGATTCGGCACCGGGACAGGGTTCTACGAGCAGTACTTC.